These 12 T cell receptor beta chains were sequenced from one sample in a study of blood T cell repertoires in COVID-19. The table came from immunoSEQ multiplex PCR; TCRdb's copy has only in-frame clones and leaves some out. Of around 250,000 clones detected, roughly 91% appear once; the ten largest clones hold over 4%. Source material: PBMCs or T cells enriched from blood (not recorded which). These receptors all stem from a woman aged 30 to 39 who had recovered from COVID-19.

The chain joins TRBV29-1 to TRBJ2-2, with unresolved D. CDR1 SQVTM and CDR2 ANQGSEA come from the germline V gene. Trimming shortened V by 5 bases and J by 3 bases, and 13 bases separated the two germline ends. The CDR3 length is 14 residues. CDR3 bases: TGCAGCGTTCTTGACAAATTTGACACCGGGGAGCTGTTTTTT. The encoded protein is CSVLDKFDTGELFF.

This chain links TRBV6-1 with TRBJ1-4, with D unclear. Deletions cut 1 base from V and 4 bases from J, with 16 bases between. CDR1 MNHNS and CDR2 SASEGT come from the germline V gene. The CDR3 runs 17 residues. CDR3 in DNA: TGTGCCAGCAGTGAAGAAGCCCCCGGACTGAGTAATGAAAAACTGTTTTTT. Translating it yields CASSEEAPGLSNEKLFF.

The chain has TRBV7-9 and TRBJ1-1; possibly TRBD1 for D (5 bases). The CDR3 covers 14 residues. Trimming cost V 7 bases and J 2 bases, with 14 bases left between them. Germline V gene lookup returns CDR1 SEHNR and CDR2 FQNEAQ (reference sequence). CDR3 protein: CASTTGAGNTEAFF. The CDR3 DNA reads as TGTGCCAGCACCACAGGTGCAGGAAACACTGAAGCTTTCTTT.

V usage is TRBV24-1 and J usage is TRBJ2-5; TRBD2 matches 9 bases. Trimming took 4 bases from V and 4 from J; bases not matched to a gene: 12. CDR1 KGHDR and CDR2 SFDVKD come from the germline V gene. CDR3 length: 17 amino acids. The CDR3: CATSDKKGVSGGETQYF. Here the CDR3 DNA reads TGTGCCACCAGTGACAAGAAGGGGGTTAGCGGGGGAGAGACCCAGTACTTC.

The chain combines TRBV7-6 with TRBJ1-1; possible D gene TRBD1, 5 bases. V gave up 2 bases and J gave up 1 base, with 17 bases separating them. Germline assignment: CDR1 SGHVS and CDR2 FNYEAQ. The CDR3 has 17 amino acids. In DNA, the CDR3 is TGTGCCAGCAGCTTACTATTCGCGGGGGAATCGAACACTGAAGCTTTCTTT. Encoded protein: CASSLLFAGESNTEAFF.

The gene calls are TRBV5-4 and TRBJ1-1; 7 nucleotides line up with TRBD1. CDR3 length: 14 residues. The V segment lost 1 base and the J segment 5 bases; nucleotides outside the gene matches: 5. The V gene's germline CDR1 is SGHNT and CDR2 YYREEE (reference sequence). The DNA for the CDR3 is TGTGCCAGCAGCTTGCAGGGGGTGGGGACTGAAGCTTTCTTT. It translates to CASSLQGVGTEAFF. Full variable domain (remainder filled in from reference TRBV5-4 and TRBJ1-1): ETGVTQSPTHLIKTRGQQVTLRCSSQSGHNTVSWYQQALGQGPQFIFQYYREEENGRGNFPPRFSGLQFPNYSSELNVNALELDDSALYLCASSLQGVGTEAFFGQGTRLTVV.

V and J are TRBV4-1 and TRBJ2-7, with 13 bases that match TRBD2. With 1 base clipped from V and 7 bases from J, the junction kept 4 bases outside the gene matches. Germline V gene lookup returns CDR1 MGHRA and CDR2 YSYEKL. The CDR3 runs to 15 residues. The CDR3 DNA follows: TGCGCCAGCAGCCAAGGGCAGACTAGCGGGAGGGAGCAGTACTTC. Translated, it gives CASSQGQTSGREQYF.

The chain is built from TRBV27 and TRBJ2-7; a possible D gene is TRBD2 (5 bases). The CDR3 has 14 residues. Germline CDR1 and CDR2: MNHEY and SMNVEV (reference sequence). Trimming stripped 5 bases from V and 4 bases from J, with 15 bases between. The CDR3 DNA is TGTGCCAGCAGTCCTCTAGCATCCCCGTACGAGCAGTACTTC. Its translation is CASSPLASPYEQYF.

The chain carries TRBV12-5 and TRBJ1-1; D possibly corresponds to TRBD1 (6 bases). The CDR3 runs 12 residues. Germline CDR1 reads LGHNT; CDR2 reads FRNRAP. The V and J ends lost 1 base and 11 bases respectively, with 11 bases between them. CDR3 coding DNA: TGTGCTAGTGGTTTGGATCAGGGGCAGGCTTTCTTT. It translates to CASGLDQGQAFF. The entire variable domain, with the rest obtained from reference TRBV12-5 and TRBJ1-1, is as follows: DARVTQTPRHKVTEMGQEVTMRCQPILGHNTVFWYRQTMMQGLELLAYFRNRAPLDDSGMPKDRFSAEMPDATLATLKIQPSEPRDSAVYFCASGLDQGQAFFGQGTRLTVV.

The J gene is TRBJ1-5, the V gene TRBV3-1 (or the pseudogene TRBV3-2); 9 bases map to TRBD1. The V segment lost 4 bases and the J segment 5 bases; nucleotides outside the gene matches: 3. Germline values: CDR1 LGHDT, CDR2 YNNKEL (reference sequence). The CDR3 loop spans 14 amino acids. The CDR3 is CASSLGQGYQPQHF. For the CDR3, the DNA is TGTGCCAGCAGCCTTGGACAGGGGTATCAGCCCCAGCATTTT.

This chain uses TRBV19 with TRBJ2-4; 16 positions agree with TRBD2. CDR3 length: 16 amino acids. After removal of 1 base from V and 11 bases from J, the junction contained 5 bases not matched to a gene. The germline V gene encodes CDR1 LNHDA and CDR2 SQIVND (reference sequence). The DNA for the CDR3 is TGTGCCAGTAGTATAGCCGGGACTAGCGGGAGGGCTGTTCAGTACTTC. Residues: CASSIAGTSGRAVQYF.

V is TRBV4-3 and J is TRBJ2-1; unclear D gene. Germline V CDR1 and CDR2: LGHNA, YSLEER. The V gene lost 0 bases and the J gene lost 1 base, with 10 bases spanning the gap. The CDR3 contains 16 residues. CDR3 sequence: CASSQEVRVSYNEQFF. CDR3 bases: TGCGCCAGCAGCCAAGAGGTCCGGGTTTCCTACAATGAGCAGTTCTTC.